The clone carrying this T cell receptor beta chain was counted between two and nine times. The antigen is not known. This record comes from a study of beta chain features in type 1 diabetes. Study findings and constraints: Type 1 diabetes patients had moderately but significantly shorter TCRB CDR3s in all four CD4+ subsets.

The authors reverse transcribed all of the isolated RNA, so sequencing captured expressed TCRB transcripts. TCRdb's table, derived via immunoSEQ multiplex PCR, lists solely in-frame clones and lacks some. Of 95,000 to 150,000 clones in the sample, about a sixth were seen once. The material sequenced was central memory CD4+ T cells from blood. The receptor was isolated from a man younger than 45 with type 1 diabetes.

The CDR3 loop reads CASSRSGDSEKLFF. Here the CDR3 DNA reads TGTGCCAGCAGCAGATCAGGGGATTCCGAAAAACTGTTTTTT. The chain uses TRBV7-8 and TRBJ1-4, with a possible D match to TRBD1 (6 bases). V lost 5 bases and J lost 8, with 15 bases in between. The CDR3 length is 14 residues. From germline, CDR1 is SGHVS and CDR2 FQNEAQ.